What follows are 2 T cell receptor beta chains derived from one specimen sequenced in a study of cytomegalovirus exposure and HLA in healthy donors. Use of 60 Vbeta and 13 Jbeta primers characterized the PCR. Data came from immunoSEQ multiplex PCR; TCRdb stores just in-frame clones and leaves some out. The sample shows about 140,000 clones, about 80% of them seen only once. The sequenced sample was PBMCs. The receptors were sampled from a woman in her forties in good health and CMV-seronegative.

The chain links TRBV2 to TRBJ2-7, with 7 bases fitting TRBD2. Germline CDR1 SNHLY, CDR2 FYNNEI. Losses at the gene ends were 4 bases for V and 2 bases for J; bases not matched to a gene: 8. The CDR3 extends over 15 amino acids. The CDR3 DNA follows: TGTGCCAGCAGTGCGCAATCGGGAGGAACCTACGAGCAGTACTTC. Translation gives CASSAQSGGTYEQYF.

The chain recombines TRBV27 with TRBJ1-2, with unresolved D. V dropped 2 bases and J dropped 4 bases, with 8 bases sitting between them. There are 13 residues in the CDR3. The germline CDR1 and CDR2 sequences are MNHEY and SMNVEV (reference sequence). This CDR3 is CASSLTASYGYTF. CDR3 DNA: TGTGCCAGCAGTTTAACCGCCAGCTATGGCTACACCTTC.